A selection of T cell receptor beta chains follows, all from one sample in a study of T cell responses to AZD1222 COVID-19 vaccine. This table comes from immunoSEQ multiplex PCR, and its TCRdb copy is limited to in-frame clones, with some not included. The sample lists approximately 130,000 clones; about nine tenths were seen once. The sequencing here drew on peripheral blood, taken 28 days after the second AZD1222 dose. Receptors were obtained from an adult who received the AZD1222 COVID-19 vaccine. Each CDR3 is given without its conserved first and last residue. The order of the fields is V gene, J gene, CDR3 protein.

V gene: TRBV30
J gene: TRBJ1-3
CDR3 protein: AWSVLDTIY

V gene: TRBV2
J gene: TRBJ1-4
CDR3 protein: ASSLDRGVYEKLF

V gene: TRBV27
J gene: TRBJ2-1
CDR3 protein: ASSLRVGGLSYNEQF

V gene: TRBV5-1
J gene: TRBJ1-3
CDR3 protein: ASSYQGSGNTIY

V gene: TRBV3-1/TRBV3-2
J gene: TRBJ2-5
CDR3 protein: ASSQEGEEAQY

V gene: TRBV7-6
J gene: TRBJ2-5
CDR3 protein: ASSFWEETQY

V gene: TRBV19
J gene: TRBJ1-2
CDR3 protein: ASSISDGISYGYT

V gene: TRBV7-9
J gene: TRBJ2-5
CDR3 protein: ASSLMSSGFYETQY

V gene: TRBV18
J gene: TRBJ1-3
CDR3 protein: ASSPSQGRDTIY

V gene: TRBV4-2
J gene: TRBJ1-4
CDR3 protein: ASSQELNEKLF

V gene: TRBV11-2
J gene: TRBJ1-4
CDR3 protein: ASSPSISTNEKLF

V gene: TRBV11-1
J gene: TRBJ1-6
CDR3 protein: ASSLDGGNSPLH

V gene: TRBV7-3
J gene: TRBJ2-1
CDR3 protein: ASSAGTAYNEQF

V gene: TRBV6-2/TRBV6-3
J gene: TRBJ1-2
CDR3 protein: ASSYPPGPRYT

V gene: TRBV5-4
J gene: TRBJ1-3
CDR3 protein: ASSSFSGNTIY

V gene: TRBV6-6
J gene: TRBJ1-2
CDR3 protein: ASSYVVSNYGYT

V gene: TRBV7-2
J gene: TRBJ1-2
CDR3 protein: ASSPQGGYGYT

V gene: TRBV27
J gene: TRBJ2-2
CDR3 protein: ASSPQIGQGGATGELF

V gene: TRBV5-4
J gene: TRBJ2-3
CDR3 protein: ASTPPARGSSTDTQY

V gene: TRBV9
J gene: TRBJ2-3
CDR3 protein: ASSVSGISTDTQY

V gene: TRBV6-5
J gene: TRBJ1-4
CDR3 protein: ASSSLGSEKLF

V gene: TRBV18
J gene: TRBJ1-1
CDR3 protein: ASSPRQTEAF

V gene: TRBV5-1
J gene: TRBJ1-1
CDR3 protein: ASSFMGTGRGNTEAF

V gene: TRBV19
J gene: TRBJ2-5
CDR3 protein: ASSLGTSGQETQY

V gene: TRBV29-1
J gene: TRBJ1-2
CDR3 protein: SVDEGFRGYT

V gene: TRBV30
J gene: TRBJ2-5
CDR3 protein: AWVGGPGETQY

V gene: TRBV6-6
J gene: TRBJ1-1
CDR3 protein: ASSSGTNTEAF

V gene: TRBV7-9
J gene: TRBJ2-5
CDR3 protein: ASSPVAGQY

V gene: TRBV11-2
J gene: TRBJ1-1
CDR3 protein: ASSPTVNTEAF

V gene: TRBV29-1
J gene: TRBJ2-1
CDR3 protein: SVAATSGRDNEQF

V gene: TRBV27
J gene: TRBJ1-6
CDR3 protein: ASSLTGNSYNSPLH

V gene: TRBV19
J gene: TRBJ1-2
CDR3 protein: ASSIGRLNLNYGYT

V gene: TRBV5-6
J gene: TRBJ2-1
CDR3 protein: ASSLGASFNEQF

V gene: TRBV7-9
J gene: TRBJ2-7
CDR3 protein: ASSLATSYEQY

V gene: TRBV3-1/TRBV3-2
J gene: TRBJ1-2
CDR3 protein: ASSQSGVTGYT

V gene: TRBV30
J gene: TRBJ1-5
CDR3 protein: AWNRGGFNQPQH

V gene: TRBV6-2/TRBV6-3
J gene: TRBJ1-4
CDR3 protein: ASSYKVAGAREKLF

V gene: TRBV19
J gene: TRBJ1-2
CDR3 protein: ASRKMGESKANYGYT

V gene: TRBV5-1
J gene: TRBJ1-1
CDR3 protein: ASSPANRGTEAF

V gene: TRBV18
J gene: TRBJ1-2
CDR3 protein: ASSLGDAYGYT

V gene: TRBV6-5
J gene: TRBJ1-1
CDR3 protein: ASSLGTRLVNTEAF

V gene: TRBV2
J gene: TRBJ1-5
CDR3 protein: ASRTGASQPQH

V gene: TRBV7-9
J gene: TRBJ1-4
CDR3 protein: ASSGLGQGNEKLF

V gene: TRBV5-1
J gene: TRBJ2-2
CDR3 protein: ASSQQVGGTGELF

V gene: TRBV19
J gene: TRBJ1-2
CDR3 protein: ASSISQGSGVANYGYT

V gene: TRBV5-1
J gene: TRBJ1-2
CDR3 protein: ASSLGQGGANYGYT

V gene: TRBV7-2
J gene: TRBJ2-5
CDR3 protein: ASSRQQETQY

V gene: TRBV7-2
J gene: TRBJ2-3
CDR3 protein: ASSPGLASTDTQY

V gene: TRBV25-1
J gene: TRBJ1-6
CDR3 protein: ASGRGSYNSPLH

V gene: TRBV11-1
J gene: TRBJ1-1
CDR3 protein: ASSLDRGLEAF

V gene: TRBV7-9
J gene: TRBJ2-5
CDR3 protein: ASSLHEETQY

V gene: TRBV7-9
J gene: TRBJ1-2
CDR3 protein: ASSLEDRGYRGYT

V gene: TRBV19
J gene: TRBJ2-7
CDR3 protein: ASSIQAGPYEQY